The 12 T cell receptor beta chains listed next were all sequenced from one sample in a study of PD-1 blockade in mismatch repair-deficient tumors. Using immunoSEQ multiplex PCR, the repertoire was profiled, and TCRdb retains in-frame clones only, with some absent. The profile shows some 27,000 clones, roughly 83% of them singletons. The material was PBMCs, obtained before pembrolizumab treatment. Receptor source: an adult with mismatch repair-deficient cancer.

CDR3 loop: CASSDLAGGVDTQYF. CDR3 nucleotides: TGTGCCAGCAGTGACTTAGCGGGAGGTGTAGATACGCAGTATTTT. The chain is built from TRBV6-4 and TRBJ2-3; TRBD2 agrees at 10 bases. The CDR3 covers 15 residues. The junction had 3 bases not matched to a gene; V was cut back by 1 base and J by 5 bases. Germline V CDR1 and CDR2: MRHNA, SNTAGT.

This chain uses TRBV30 with TRBJ2-1; 14 nucleotides line up with TRBD2. Germline V gene lookup returns CDR1 GTSNPN and CDR2 SVGIG (reference sequence). Losses at the gene ends were 4 bases for V and 9 bases for J; bases not matched to a gene: 8. The CDR3 sequence is 15 residues long. The CDR3 DNA reads as TGTGCCTGGATCCCGACTAGCGGGAGGGCCGGTGAGCAGTTCTTC. This gives the protein CAWIPTSGRAGEQFF.

The V call is TRBV29-1, the J call TRBJ1-2; 10 positions match TRBD1. J gave up 6 bases and V 6 bases, and 4 bases lay outside the gene matches. Germline V gene sequence: CDR1 SQVTM, CDR2 ANQGSEA. The CDR3 sequence is 12 residues long. The CDR3 bases are TGCAGCGTGCTGACAGGGGGCCATGGCTACACCTTC. It encodes CSVLTGGHGYTF.

This chain links TRBV29-1 with TRBJ2-7; possible D gene TRBD1, 5 bases. The CDR3 is 12 residues long. Deletions cut 4 bases from V and 1 base from J, with 8 bases between. Germline loops: CDR1 SQVTM, CDR2 ANQGSEA. The CDR3 DNA reads as TGCAGCGTTGTCCAGGGTTCCTACGAGCAGTACTTC. Its protein is CSVVQGSYEQYF.

The CDR3 DNA reads TGTGCCAGCAGTGAGAGGGCGACTGATGAGCAGTTCTTC. Amino acids: CASSERATDEQFF. The rearrangement joins TRBV6-1 to TRBJ2-1, with a possible D match to TRBD2 (5 bases). The CDR3 spans 13 residues. The ends were cut back, 3 bases at V and 8 bases at J, with 11 bases in the middle. Germline assignment: CDR1 MNHNS and CDR2 SASEGT.

This chain connects TRBV6-6 to TRBJ1-5; a possible D gene is TRBD1 (5 bases). Germline CDR1 is MNHNY and CDR2 is SVGAGI (reference sequence). Between the trimmed V and J ends, which lost 2 bases and 0 bases, there was a span of 11 bases. This CDR3 is 16 amino acids long. CDR3 sequence reads: CASSYPDSYSNQPQHF. Here the CDR3 DNA reads TGTGCCAGCAGTTACCCCGACAGTTATAGCAATCAGCCCCAGCATTTT.

The chain links TRBV7-8 to TRBJ2-1; 10 bases fit TRBD2. The CDR3 is 15 amino acids. The V gene's germline CDR1 is SGHVS and CDR2 FQNEAQ. After removal of 3 bases from V and 6 bases from J, the junction contained 5 bases not matched to a gene. The CDR3 nucleotides read TGTGCCAGCAGCTTGGGACTAGCGAAATCCAATGAGCAGTTCTTC. Amino acid sequence: CASSLGLAKSNEQFF.

V gene TRBV30 combines with J gene TRBJ2-5; D is perhaps TRBD1 (6 bases). Per the germline V gene, CDR1 is GTSNPN and CDR2 is SVGIG (reference sequence). The CDR3 is 13 residues long. With 4 bases removed from V and 2 bases from J, the gap between germline ends came to 11 bases. CDR3 amino acids: CAWTPGAQETQYF. In nucleotides, the CDR3 is TGTGCCTGGACCCCAGGGGCGCAAGAGACCCAGTACTTC. Looking up the rest from reference TRBV30 and TRBJ2-5 gives the full variable domain: SQTIHQWPATLVQPVGSPLSLECTVEGTSNPNLYWYRQAAGRGLQLLFYSVGIGQISSEVPQNLSASRPQDRQFILSSKKLLLSDSGFYLCAWTPGAQETQYFGPGTRLLVL.

This clone was observed once. The chain joins TRBV7-3 to TRBJ2-5, with TRBD2 matching over 14 bases. V shed 2 bases and J 5 bases; nucleotides not matched to a gene: 4. This CDR3 comprises 16 residues. Germline loops: CDR1 SGHTA, CDR2 FQGTGA. DNA for the CDR3: TGTGCCAGCAGCTTAGGGACTAGCGGGAGTCGCGAGACCCAGTACTTC. It is translated as CASSLGTSGSRETQYF.

This chain links TRBV7-9 with TRBJ2-1, with 12 bases aligning to TRBD2. This CDR3 has 16 amino acids. Losses at the gene ends were 5 bases for V and 4 bases for J; bases not matched to a gene: 6. Germline loops: CDR1 SEHNR, CDR2 FQNEAQ (reference sequence). In DNA, the CDR3 is TGTGCCAGCAGCGTCGGACTAGCGGGGAAATACAATGAGCAGTTCTTC. Translation: CASSVGLAGKYNEQFF.

CDR3 sequence: CASSLSEGQGIYGYTF. The CDR3 DNA reads as TGTGCCAGCAGCCTTTCCGAGGGACAGGGGATCTATGGCTACACCTTC. V gene TRBV7-8 combines with J gene TRBJ1-2, with 10 bases aligning to TRBD1. V dropped 5 bases and J dropped 4; count of bases not matched to a gene: 10. The CDR3 has 16 amino acids. CDR1 and CDR2 (germline): SGHVS, FQNEAQ. The full variable domain, its missing parts supplied by reference TRBV7-8 and TRBJ1-2, is GAGVSQSPRYKVAKRGQDVALRCDPISGHVSLFWYQQALGQGPEFLTYFQNEAQLDKSGLPSDRFFAERPEGSVSTLKIQRTQQEDSAVYLCASSLSEGQGIYGYTFGSGTRLTVV.

The chain carries TRBV5-1 and TRBJ1-1, with D possibly matching TRBD1 (5 bases). Germline V gene data show CDR1 as SGHRS and CDR2 as YFSETQ. V lost 5 bases, J lost 2 bases, and 10 bases lay in between. The CDR3 totals 13 residues. Written as DNA, the CDR3 is TGCGCCAGCAGAGGGGCCGGAAACACTGAAGCTTTCTTT. Translation: CASRGAGNTEAFF.